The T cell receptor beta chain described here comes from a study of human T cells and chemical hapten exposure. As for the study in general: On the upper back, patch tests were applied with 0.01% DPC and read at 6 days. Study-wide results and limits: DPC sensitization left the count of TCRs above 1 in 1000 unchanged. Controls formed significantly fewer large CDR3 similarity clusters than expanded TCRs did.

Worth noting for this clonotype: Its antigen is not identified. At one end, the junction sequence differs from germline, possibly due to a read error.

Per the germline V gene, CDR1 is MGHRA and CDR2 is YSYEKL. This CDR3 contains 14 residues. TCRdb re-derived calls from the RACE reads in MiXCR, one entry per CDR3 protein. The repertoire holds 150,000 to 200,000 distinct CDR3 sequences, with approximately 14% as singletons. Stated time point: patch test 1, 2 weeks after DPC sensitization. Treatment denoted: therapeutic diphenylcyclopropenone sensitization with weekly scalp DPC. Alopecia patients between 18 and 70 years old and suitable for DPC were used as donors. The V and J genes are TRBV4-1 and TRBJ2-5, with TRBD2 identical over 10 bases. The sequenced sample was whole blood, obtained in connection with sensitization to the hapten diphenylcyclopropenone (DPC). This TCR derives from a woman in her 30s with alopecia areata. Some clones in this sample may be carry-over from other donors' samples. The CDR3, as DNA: TGCACCAGCAGCCCCCTAGCGGGGGTGGAGACCCAGTACTTC. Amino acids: CTSSPLAGVETQYF.